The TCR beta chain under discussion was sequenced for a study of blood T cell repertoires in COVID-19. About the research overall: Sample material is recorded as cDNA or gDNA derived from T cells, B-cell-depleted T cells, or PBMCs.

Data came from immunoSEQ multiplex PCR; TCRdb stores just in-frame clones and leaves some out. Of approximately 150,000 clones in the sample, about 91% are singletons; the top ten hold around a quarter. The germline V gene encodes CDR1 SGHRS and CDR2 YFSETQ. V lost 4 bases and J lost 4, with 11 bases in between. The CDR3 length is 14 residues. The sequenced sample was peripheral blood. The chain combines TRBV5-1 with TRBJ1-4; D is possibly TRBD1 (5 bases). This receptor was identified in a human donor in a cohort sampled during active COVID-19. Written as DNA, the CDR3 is TGCGCCAGCAGCCAGACAGTGAGTAATGAAAAACTGTTTTTT. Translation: CASSQTVSNEKLFF.